This T cell receptor (beta chain) was sequenced during a study of T cells in Graves' hyperthyroidism and ophthalmopathy. Study summary: Peripheral blood sampling occurred at initial diagnosis, before any treatment. Study-wide points: Ophthalmopathy was model-predicted a median approximately six months pre-onset. Ophthalmopathy was told apart from stable hyperthyroidism by a 13 V-J model.

Concerning this clonotype: Its antigen is unknown.

J gave up 2 bases and V 6 bases, and 15 bases lay outside the gene matches. The CDR3 totals 18 residues. Germline CDR1 reads SGHNT; CDR2 reads YENEEA. Amplified regions were TCR beta CDR3 sequences from RNA transcripts. An initial round of RT-PCR targeting the TCR CDR3 relied on the HTBI primer set. One entry per CDR3 protein results from TCRdb running MiXCR on the multiplex PCR reads. The sample yields about 410,000 distinct CDR3 sequences, roughly 14% seen once. Disease duration was under 3 months in the ophthalmopathy patients, who also had a Clinical Activity Score of at least 3 and a NOSPECS grade of at least 4.

This TCR was recovered from a young man with Graves' ophthalmopathy. The chain has TRBV11-3 and TRBJ2-3; TRBD2 aligns across 9 bases. Sample: blood. The DNA of the CDR3 is TGTGCCAGCAGGCAGGGACTAGCTACCTCAGGGGACACAGATACGCAGTATTTT. Its translation: CASRQGLATSGDTDTQYF.